Reported below is one TCR beta chain. Its antigen remains unknown. Sequenced material consisted of expressed TCRB transcripts (all of the isolated RNA was reverse transcribed). Sequencing of naive, central memory and regulatory T cell samples gave an average of roughly 3.5 million reads. The protocol was immunoSEQ multiplex PCR, while the TCRdb copy is restricted to in-frame clones and leaves out a portion. The data hold 640,000 or so clones, with 11% to 15% observed a single time. The data are from a study of beta chain features in type 1 diabetes. CDR1 is GTSNPN and CDR2 is SVGIG in the germline V gene (reference sequence). V lost 0 bases and J lost 3; bases outside the gene matches: 18. The CDR3 is 19 amino acids. Overall study results and limits: Type 1 diabetes patients had TCRB CDR3s that were shorter (moderately but significantly so) in all four CD4+ subsets. Equally in patients and controls, shorter templates might have been favored by PCR. Cells carrying high TCR expression could end up over-represented when cDNA is sequenced.

A CD45RO/CCR7/CD25/CD127/CD95/CD27 panel sorted naive, central memory, regulatory and stem cell-like memory CD4+ cells. The chain has TRBV30 and TRBJ2-3; 7 bases are shared with TRBD2. Material for sequencing was naive CD4+ T cells from blood. This TCR derives from a man younger than 35 with type 1 diabetes. The CDR3 bases are TGTGCCTGGAGTGTAAGCATAAAGTTGGGCGCGGGAGAAACAGATACGCAGTATTTT. Amino acids: CAWSVSIKLGAGETDTQYF.